This TCR beta chain stems from a study of blood T cell repertoires in COVID-19. Looking at the study overall: The United States, Italy and Spain supplied acute and convalescent COVID-19 samples. Sources were T cells, B-cell-depleted T cells, or PBMCs; the material itself was cDNA or gDNA.

Original data processing: Estimates of nucleated cell counts were drawn from the amplification of reference gene primers. The data were produced by immunoSEQ multiplex PCR, yet TCRdb's version contains in-frame clones alone and is incomplete. D and trimming were read from the DNA, whereas the V and J calls and clone size are those reported in that table. This sample has approximately 59,000 clones, with roughly nine tenths found just once. This CDR3 comprises 14 residues. Germline CDR1 SGHTA, CDR2 FQGTGA. V lost 5 bases, J lost 3 bases, and 5 bases stayed unmatched. This rearrangement joins TRBV7-3 to TRBJ2-5; 8 bases align to TRBD1. This sequence originates from a human donor in a cohort sampled during active COVID-19. The sample taken for sequencing was peripheral blood. The CDR3 is CASSPGTGEETQYF. CDR3 DNA sequence: TGTGCCAGCAGCCCCGGGACAGGAGAAGAGACCCAGTACTTC.